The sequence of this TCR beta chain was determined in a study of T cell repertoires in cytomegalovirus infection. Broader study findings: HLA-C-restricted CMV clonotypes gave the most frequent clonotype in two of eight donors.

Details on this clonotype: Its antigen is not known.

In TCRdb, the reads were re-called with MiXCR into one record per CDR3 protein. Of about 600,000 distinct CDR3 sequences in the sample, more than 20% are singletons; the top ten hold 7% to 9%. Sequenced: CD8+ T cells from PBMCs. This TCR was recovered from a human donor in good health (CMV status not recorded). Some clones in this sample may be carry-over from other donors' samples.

The CDR3 loop is CASSSPDGDPFHEQFF. In DNA form, the CDR3 reads TGTGCCAGCAGCTCGCCGGACGGAGACCCTTTCCATGAGCAGTTCTTC. The chain uses TRBV7-9 and TRBJ2-1; the D is unclear. CDR1 and CDR2 from the germline V gene are SEHNR and FQNEAQ (reference sequence). The V end was cut by 4 bases, the J end by 8 bases, with 21 bases between. The CDR3 has 16 amino acids.